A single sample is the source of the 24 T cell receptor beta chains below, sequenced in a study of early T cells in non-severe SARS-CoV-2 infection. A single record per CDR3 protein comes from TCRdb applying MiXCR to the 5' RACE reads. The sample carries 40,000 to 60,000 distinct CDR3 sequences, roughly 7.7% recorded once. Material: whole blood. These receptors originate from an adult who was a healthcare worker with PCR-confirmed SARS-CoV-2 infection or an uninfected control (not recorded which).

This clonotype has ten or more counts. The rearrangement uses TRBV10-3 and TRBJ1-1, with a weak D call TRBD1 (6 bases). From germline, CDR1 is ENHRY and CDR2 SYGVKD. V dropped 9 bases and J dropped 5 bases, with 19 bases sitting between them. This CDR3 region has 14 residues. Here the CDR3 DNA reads TGTGCCATTGGAAGGGGGACGAGAAGGACTGAAGCTTTCTTT. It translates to CAIGRGTRRTEAFF.

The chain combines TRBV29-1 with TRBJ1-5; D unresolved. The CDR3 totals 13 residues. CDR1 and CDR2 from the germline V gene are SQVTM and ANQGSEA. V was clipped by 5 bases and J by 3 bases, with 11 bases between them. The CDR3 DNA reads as TGCAGCGTTAGCTGGGGAACCAATCAGCCCCAGCATTTT. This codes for CSVSWGTNQPQHF.

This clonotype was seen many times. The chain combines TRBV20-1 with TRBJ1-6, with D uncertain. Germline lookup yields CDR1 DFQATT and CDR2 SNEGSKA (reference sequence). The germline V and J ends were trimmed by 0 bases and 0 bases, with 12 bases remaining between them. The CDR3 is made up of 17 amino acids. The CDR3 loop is CSARDYGVYSYNSPLHF. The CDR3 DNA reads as TGCAGTGCTAGAGACTATGGGGTTTACTCCTATAATTCACCCCTCCACTTT.

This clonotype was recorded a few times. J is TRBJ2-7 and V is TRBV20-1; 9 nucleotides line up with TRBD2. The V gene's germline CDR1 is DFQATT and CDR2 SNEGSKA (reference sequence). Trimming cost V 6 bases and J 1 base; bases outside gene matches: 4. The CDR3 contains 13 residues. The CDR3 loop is CSATGLASYEQYF. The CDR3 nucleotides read TGCAGTGCAACGGGACTAGCTTCCTACGAGCAGTACTTC.

CDR3 protein: CASSDGTGVADTQYF. DNA of the CDR3: TGTGCCAGCAGTGACGGGACAGGGGTTGCAGATACGCAGTATTTT. This sequence joins TRBV6-2 or TRBV6-3 and TRBJ2-3, with 10 bases identical to TRBD1. The V and J ends lost 5 bases and 4 bases, in that order; junction bases with no gene match: 6. The germline CDR1 and CDR2 sequences are MNHEY and SVGEGT. This CDR3 has 15 amino acids.

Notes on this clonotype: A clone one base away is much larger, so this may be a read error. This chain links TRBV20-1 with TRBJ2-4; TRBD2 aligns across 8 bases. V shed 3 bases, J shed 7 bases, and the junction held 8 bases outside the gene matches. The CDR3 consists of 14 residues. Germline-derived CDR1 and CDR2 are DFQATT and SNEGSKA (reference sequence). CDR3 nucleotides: TGCAGTGCTAGGACTAGCGAGGGCTGGAACATTCAGTACTTC. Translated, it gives CSARTSEGWNIQYF.

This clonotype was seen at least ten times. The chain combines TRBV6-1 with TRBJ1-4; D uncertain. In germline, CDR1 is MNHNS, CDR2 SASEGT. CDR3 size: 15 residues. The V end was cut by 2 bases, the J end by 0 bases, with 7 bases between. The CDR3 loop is CASSEQPATNEKLFF. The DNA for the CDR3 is TGTGCCAGCAGTGAACAGCCTGCAACTAATGAAAAACTGTTTTTT.

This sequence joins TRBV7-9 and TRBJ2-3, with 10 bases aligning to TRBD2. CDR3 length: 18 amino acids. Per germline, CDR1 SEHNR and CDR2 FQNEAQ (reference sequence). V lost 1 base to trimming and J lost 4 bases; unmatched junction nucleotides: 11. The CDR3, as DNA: TGTGCCAGCAGCTTAGACAGCGGGGGGGCCCGGTTGTCAGATACGCAGTATTTT. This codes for CASSLDSGGARLSDTQYF.

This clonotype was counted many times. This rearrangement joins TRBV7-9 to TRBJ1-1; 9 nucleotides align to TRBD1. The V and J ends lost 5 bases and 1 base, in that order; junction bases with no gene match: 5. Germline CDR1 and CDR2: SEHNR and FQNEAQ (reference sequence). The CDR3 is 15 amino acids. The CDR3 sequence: CASSIGQGRNTEAFF. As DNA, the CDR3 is TGTGCCAGCAGCATAGGACAGGGGAGGAACACTGAAGCTTTCTTT.

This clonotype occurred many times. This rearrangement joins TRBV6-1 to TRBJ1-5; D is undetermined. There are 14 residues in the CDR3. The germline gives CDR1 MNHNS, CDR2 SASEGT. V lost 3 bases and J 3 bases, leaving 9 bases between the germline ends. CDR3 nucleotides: TGTGCCAGCAGTGAGCCCCGAACCAATCAGCCCCAGCATTTT. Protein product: CASSEPRTNQPQHF.

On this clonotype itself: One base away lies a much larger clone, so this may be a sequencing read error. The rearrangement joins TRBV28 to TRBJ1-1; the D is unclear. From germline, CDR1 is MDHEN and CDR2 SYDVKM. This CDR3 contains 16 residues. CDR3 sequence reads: CASRHVKLGSNTEAYF. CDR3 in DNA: TGTGCCAGCAGGCACGTCAAACTTGGGTCCAACACTGAAGCTTACTTT.

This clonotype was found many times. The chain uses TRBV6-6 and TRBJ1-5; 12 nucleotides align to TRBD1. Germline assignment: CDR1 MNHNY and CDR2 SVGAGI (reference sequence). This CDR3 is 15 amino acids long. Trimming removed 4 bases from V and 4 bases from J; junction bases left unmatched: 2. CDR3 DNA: TGTGCCAGCAGTTTGGGACAGGGGGCAAATCAGCCCCAGCATTTT. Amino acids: CASSLGQGANQPQHF.

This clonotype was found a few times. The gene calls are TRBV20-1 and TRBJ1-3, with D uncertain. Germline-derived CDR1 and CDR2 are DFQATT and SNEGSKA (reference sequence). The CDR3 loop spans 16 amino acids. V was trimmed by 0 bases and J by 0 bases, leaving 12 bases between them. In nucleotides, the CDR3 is TGCAGTGCTAGAGAAGTTATACGGCCCTCTGGAAACACCATATATTTT. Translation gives CSAREVIRPSGNTIYF.

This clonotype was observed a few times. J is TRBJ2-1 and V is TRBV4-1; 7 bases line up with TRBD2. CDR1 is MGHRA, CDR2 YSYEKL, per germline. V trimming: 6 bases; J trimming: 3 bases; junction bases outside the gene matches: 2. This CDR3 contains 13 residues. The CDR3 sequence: CASRGTNYNEQFF. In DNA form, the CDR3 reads TGCGCCAGCAGAGGGACTAACTACAATGAGCAGTTCTTC.

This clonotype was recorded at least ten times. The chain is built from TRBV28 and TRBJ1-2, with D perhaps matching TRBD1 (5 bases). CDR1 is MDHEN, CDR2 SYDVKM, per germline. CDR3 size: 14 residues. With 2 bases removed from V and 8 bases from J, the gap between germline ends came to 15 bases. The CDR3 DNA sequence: TGTGCCAGCAGTTTACCCCCAGGGCGGAGGGGCTACACCTTC. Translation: CASSLPPGRRGYTF.

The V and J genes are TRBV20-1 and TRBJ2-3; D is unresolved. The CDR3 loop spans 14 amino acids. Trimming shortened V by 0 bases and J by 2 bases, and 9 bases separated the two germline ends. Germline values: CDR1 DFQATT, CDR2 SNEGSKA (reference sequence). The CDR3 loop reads CSARDWAVTDTQYF. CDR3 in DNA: TGCAGTGCTAGAGATTGGGCAGTCACAGATACGCAGTATTTT.

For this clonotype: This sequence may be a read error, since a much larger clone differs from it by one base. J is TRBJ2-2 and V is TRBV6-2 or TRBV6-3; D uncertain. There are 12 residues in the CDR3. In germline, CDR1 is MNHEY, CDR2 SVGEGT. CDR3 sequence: CASGYLGGELFF. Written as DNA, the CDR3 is TGTGCCAGCGGTTACCTTGGCGGGGAGCTGTTTTTT.

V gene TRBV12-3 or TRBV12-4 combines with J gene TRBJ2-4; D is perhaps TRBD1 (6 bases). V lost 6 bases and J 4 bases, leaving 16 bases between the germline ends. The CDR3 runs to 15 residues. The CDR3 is CASSPPGHLKNIQYF. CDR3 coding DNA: TGTGCCAGCAGCCCCCCGGGACATTTAAAAAACATTCAGTACTTC.

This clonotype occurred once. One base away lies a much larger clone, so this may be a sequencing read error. The CDR3 spells CASRAGQLEAFF. In DNA form, the CDR3 reads TGTGCCAGTAGAGCCGGACAGCTTGAAGCTTTCTTT. The chain has TRBV19 and TRBJ1-1, with D perhaps matching TRBD1 (6 bases). There are 12 residues in the CDR3. Trimming cost V 6 bases and J 7 bases, with 12 bases left between them. Germline V gene lookup returns CDR1 LNHDA and CDR2 SQIVND (reference sequence). The entire variable domain, with the rest obtained from reference TRBV19 and TRBJ1-1, is as follows: DGGITQSPKYLFRKEGQNVTLSCEQNLNHDAMYWYRQDPGQGLRLIYYSQIVNDFQKGDIAEGYSVSREKKESFPLTVTSAQKNPTAFYLCASRAGQLEAFFGQGTRLTVV.

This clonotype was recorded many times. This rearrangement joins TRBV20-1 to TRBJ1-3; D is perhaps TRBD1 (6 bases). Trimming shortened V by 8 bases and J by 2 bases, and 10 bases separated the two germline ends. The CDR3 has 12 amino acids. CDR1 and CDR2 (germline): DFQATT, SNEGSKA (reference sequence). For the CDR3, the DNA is TGCAGTTTCCAGGGGACTGGAAACACCATATATTTT. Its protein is CSFQGTGNTIYF.

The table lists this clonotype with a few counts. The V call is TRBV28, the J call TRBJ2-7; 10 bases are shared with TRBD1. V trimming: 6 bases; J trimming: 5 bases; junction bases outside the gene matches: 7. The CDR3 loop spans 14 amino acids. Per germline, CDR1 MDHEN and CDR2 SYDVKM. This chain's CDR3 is CASRGTGESHEQYF. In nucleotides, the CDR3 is TGTGCCAGCAGGGGGACAGGGGAATCCCACGAGCAGTACTTC.

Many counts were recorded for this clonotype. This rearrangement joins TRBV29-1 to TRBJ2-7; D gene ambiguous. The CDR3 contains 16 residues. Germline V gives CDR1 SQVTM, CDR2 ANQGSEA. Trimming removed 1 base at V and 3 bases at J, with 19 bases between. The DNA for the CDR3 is TGCAGCGTTGAAGGTTACAACACGAACGGTGGCTACGAGCAGTACTTC. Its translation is CSVEGYNTNGGYEQYF.

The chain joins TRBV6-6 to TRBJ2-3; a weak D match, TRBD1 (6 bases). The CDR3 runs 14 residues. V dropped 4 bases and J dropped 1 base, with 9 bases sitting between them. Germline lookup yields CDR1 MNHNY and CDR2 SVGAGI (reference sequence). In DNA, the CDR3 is TGTGCCAGCAGTTTCAGGGGAGGCACAGATACGCAGTATTTT. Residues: CASSFRGGTDTQYF.

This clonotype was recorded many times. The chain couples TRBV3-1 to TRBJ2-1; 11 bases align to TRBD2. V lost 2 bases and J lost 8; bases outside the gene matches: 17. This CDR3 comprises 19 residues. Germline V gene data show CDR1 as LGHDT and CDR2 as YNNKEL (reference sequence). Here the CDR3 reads CASSQTGRLSGGAVYEQFF. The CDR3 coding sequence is TGTGCCAGCAGCCAAACTGGCAGACTTAGCGGGGGGGCCGTGTATGAGCAGTTCTTC.